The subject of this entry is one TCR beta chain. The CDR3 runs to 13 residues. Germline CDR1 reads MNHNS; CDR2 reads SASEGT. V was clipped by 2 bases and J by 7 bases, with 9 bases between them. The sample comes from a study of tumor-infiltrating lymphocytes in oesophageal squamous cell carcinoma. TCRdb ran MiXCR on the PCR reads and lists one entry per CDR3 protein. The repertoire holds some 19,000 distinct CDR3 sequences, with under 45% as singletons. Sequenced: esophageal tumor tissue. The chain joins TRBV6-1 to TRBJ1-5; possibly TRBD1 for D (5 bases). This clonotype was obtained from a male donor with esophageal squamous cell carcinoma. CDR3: CASSEMTVQPQHF. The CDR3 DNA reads TGTGCCAGCAGTGAAATGACAGTACAGCCCCAGCATTTT.